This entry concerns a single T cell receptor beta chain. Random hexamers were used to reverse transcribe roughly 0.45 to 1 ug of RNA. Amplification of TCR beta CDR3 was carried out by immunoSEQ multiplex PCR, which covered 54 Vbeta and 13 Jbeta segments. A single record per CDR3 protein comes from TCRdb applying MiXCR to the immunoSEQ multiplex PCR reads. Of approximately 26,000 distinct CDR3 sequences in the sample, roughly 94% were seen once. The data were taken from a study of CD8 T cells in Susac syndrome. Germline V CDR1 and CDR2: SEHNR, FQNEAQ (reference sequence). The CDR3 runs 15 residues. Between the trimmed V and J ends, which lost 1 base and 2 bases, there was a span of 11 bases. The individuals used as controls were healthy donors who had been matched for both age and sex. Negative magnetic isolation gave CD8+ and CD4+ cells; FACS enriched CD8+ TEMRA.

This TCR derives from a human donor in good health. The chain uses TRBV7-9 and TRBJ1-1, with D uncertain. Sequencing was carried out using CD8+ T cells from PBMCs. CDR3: CASSLGGAYNTEAFF. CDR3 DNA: TGTGCCAGCAGCTTAGGAGGTGCCTACAACACTGAAGCTTTCTTT.